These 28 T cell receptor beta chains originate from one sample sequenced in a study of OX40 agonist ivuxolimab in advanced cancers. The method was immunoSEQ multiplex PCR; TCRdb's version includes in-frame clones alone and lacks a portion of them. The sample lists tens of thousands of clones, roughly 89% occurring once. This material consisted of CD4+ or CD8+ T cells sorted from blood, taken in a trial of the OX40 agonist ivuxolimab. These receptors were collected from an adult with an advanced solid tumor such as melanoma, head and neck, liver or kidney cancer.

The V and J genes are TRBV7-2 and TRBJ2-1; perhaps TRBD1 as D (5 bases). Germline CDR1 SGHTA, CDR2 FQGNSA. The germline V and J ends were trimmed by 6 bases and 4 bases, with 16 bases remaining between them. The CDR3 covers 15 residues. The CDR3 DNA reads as TGTGCCAGCAGTCCGCAGGGCCGCCGGTACAATGAGCAGTTCTTC. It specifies CASSPQGRRYNEQFF.

The DNA of the CDR3 is TGTGCCACCAGCAGAGATGCACTCTATGGCTACACCTTC. It translates to CATSRDALYGYTF. The gene calls are TRBV15 and TRBJ1-2; D gene ambiguous. Germline V CDR1 and CDR2: LNHNV, YYDKDF (reference sequence). V was shortened by 0 bases and J by 4 bases, with 6 bases between the two germline ends. There are 13 residues in the CDR3.

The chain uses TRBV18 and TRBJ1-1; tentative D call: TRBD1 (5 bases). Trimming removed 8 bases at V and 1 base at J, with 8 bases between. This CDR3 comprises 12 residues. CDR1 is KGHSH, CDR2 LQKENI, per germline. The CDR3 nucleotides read TGTGCCAGCCTCACAGGGAACACTGAAGCTTTCTTT. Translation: CASLTGNTEAFF. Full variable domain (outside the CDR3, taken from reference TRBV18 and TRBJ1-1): NAGVMQNPRHLVRRRGQEARLRCSPMKGHSHVYWYRQLPEEGLKFMVYLQKENIIDESGMPKERFSAEFPKEGPSILRIQQVVRGDSAAYFCASLTGNTEAFFGQGTRLTVV.

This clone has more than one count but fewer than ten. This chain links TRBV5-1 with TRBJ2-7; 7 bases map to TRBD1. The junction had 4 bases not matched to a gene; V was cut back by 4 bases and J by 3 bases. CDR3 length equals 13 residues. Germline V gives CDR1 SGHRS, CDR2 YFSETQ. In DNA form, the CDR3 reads TGCGCCAGCAGCAAACGACAGGGCTACGAGCAGTACTTC. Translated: CASSKRQGYEQYF. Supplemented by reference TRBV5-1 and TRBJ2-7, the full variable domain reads KAGVTQTPRYLIKTRGQQVTLSCSPISGHRSVSWYQQTPGQGLQFLFEYFSETQRNKGNFPGRFSGRQFSNSRSEMNVSTLELGDSALYLCASSKRQGYEQYFGPGTRLTVT.

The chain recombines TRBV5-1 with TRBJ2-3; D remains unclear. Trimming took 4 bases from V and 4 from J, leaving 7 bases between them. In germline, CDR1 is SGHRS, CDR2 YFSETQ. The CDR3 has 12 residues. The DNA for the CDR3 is TGCGCCAGCAGCCCTGGATCAGATACGCAGTATTTT. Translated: CASSPGSDTQYF.

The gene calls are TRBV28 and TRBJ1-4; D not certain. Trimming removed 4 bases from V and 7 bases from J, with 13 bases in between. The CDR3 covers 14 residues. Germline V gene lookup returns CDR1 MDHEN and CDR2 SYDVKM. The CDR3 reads CASSSPARGEKLFF. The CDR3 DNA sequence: TGTGCCAGCAGTTCCCCAGCGCGGGGTGAAAAACTGTTTTTT.

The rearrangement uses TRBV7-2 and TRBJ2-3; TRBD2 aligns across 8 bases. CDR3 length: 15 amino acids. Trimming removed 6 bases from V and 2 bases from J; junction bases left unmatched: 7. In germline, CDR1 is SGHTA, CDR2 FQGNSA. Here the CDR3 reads CASSSGRVVTDTQYF. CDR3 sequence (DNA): TGTGCCAGCAGTTCCGGGAGGGTTGTCACAGATACGCAGTATTTT.

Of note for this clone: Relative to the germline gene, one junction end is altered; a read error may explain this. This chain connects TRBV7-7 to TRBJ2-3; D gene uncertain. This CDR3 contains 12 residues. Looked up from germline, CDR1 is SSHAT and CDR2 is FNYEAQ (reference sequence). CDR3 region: CASSRDGDTQYF. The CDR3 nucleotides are TGTGCTAGCAGCCGAGATGGAGATACGCAGTATTTT. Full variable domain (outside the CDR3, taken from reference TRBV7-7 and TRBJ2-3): GAGVSQSPRYKVTKRGQDVTLRCDPISSHATLYWYQQALGQGPEFLTYFNYEAQPDKSGLPSDRFSAERPEGSISTLTIQRTEQRDSAMYRCASSRDGDTQYFGPGTRLTVL.

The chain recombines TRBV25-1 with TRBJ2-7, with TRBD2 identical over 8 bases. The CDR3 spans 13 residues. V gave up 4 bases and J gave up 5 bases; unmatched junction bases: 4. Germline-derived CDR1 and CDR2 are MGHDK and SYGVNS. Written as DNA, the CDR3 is TGTGCCAGCAGTGTTTCGGGGGGGCACGAGCAGTACTTC. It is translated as CASSVSGGHEQYF.

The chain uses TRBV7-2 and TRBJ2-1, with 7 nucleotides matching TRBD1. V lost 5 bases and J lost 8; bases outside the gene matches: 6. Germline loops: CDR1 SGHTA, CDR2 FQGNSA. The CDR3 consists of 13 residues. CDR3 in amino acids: CASSTRDSYEQFF. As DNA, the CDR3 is TGTGCCAGCAGCACTAGGGACAGCTATGAGCAGTTCTTC.

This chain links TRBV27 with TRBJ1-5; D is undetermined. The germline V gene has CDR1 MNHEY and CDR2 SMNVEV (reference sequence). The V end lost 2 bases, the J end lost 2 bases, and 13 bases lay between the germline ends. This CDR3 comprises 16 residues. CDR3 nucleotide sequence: TGTGCCAGCAGTTTAGGCGGAATTATTGGCAATCAGCCCCAGCATTTT. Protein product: CASSLGGIIGNQPQHF.

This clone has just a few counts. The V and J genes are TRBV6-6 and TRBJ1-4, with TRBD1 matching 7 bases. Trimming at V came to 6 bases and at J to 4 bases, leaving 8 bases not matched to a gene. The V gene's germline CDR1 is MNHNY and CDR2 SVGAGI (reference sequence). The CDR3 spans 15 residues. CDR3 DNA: TGTGCCAGCAGAGACCCGACAGGGATTAATGAAAAACTGTTTTTT. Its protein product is CASRDPTGINEKLFF.

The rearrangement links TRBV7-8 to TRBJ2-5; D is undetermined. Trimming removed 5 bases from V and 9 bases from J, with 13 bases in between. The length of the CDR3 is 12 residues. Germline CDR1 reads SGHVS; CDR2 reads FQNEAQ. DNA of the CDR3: TGTGCCAGCAGCCTCTATTTACCGCCCCAGTACTTC. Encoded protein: CASSLYLPPQYF.

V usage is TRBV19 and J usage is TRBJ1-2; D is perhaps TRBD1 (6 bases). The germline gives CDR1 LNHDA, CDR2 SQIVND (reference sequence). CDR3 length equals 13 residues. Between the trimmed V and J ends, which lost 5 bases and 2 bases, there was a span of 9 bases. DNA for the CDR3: TGTGCCAGTAGTCCCGACAGGAACTATGGCTACACCTTC. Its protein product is CASSPDRNYGYTF.

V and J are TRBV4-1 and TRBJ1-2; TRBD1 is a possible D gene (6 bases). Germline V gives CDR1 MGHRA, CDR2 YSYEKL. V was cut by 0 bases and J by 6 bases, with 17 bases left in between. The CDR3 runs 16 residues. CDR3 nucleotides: TGCGCCAGCAGCCAAGATCTCACAGGGAGGACAAATGGCTACACCTTC. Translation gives CASSQDLTGRTNGYTF.

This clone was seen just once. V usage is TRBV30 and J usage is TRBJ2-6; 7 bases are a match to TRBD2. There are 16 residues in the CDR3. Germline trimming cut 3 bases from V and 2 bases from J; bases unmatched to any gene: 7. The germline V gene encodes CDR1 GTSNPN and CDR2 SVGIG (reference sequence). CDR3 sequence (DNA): TGTGCCTGGAGCCGAGGGAGGGGCGCTGGGGCCAACGTCCTGACTTTC. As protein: CAWSRGRGAGANVLTF.

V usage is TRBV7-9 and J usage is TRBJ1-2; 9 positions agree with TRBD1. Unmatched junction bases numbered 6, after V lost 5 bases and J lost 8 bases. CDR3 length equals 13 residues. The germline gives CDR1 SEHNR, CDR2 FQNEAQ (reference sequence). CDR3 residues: CASSVQGAEGYTF. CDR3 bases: TGTGCCAGCAGCGTACAGGGGGCCGAAGGCTACACCTTC. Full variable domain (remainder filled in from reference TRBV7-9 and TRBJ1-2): DTGVSQNPRHKITKRGQNVTFRCDPISEHNRLYWYRQTLGQGPEFLTYFQNEAQLEKSRLLSDRFSAERPKGSFSTLEIQRTEQGDSAMYLCASSVQGAEGYTFGSGTRLTVV.

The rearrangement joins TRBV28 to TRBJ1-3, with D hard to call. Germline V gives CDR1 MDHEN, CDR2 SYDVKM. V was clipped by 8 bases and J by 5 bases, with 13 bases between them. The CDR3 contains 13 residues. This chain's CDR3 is CASFKVGRNTIYF. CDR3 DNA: TGTGCCAGCTTTAAGGTGGGAAGAAACACCATATATTTT.

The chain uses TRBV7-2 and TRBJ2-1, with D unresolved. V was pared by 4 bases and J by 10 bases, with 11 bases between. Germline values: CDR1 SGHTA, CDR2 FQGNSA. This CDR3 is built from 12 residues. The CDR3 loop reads CASSSSLTEQFF. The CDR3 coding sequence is TGTGCCAGCAGCTCTTCCTTAACCGAGCAGTTCTTC.

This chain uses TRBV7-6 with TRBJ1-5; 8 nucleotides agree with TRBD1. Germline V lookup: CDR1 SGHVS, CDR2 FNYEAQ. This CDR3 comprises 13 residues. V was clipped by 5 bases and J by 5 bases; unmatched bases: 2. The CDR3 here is CASSQTGDQPQHF. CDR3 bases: TGTGCCAGCAGCCAGACAGGGGATCAGCCCCAGCATTTT.

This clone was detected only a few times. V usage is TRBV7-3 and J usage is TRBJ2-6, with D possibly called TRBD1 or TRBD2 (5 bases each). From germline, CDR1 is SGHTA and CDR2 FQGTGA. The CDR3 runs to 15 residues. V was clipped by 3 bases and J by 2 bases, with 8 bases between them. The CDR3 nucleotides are TGTGCCAGCAGCTTTTCGGGGCCTGGGGCCAACGTCCTGACTTTC. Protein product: CASSFSGPGANVLTF.

CDR3 region: CASSPASGRSSGNTIYF. CDR3 DNA: TGTGCCAGCTCACCAGCCTCGGGCCGGAGCTCTGGAAACACCATATATTTT. This chain joins TRBV18 and TRBJ1-3; D is ambiguous. The germline gives CDR1 KGHSH, CDR2 LQKENI. V lost 2 bases, J lost 0 bases, and 14 bases lay in between. There are 17 residues in the CDR3.

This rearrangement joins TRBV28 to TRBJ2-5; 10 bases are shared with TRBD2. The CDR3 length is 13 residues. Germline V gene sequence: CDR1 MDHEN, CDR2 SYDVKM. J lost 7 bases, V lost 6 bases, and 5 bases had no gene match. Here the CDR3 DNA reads TGTGCCAGCAGAGCGGGAGGGCCAGGGACCCAGTACTTC. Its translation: CASRAGGPGTQYF.

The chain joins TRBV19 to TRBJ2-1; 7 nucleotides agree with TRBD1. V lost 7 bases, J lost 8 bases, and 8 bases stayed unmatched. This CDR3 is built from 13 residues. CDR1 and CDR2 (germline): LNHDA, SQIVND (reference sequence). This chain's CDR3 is CASTLRTGDEQFF. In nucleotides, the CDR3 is TGTGCCAGTACCTTAAGGACAGGCGATGAGCAGTTCTTC. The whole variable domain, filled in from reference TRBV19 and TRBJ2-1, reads DGGITQSPKYLFRKEGQNVTLSCEQNLNHDAMYWYRQDPGQGLRLIYYSQIVNDFQKGDIAEGYSVSREKKESFPLTVTSAQKNPTAFYLCASTLRTGDEQFFGPGTRLTVL.

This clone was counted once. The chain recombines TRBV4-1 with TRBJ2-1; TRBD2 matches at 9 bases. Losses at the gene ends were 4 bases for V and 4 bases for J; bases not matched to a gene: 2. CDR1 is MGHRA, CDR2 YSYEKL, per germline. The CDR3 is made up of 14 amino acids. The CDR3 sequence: CASSPAGGYNEQFF. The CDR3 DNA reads TGCGCCAGCAGCCCGGCGGGAGGGTACAATGAGCAGTTCTTC.

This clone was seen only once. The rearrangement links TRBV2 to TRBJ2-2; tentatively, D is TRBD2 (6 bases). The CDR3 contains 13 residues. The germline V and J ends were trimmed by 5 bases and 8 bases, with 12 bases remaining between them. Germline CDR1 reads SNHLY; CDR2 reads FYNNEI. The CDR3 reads CASSRGISGELFF. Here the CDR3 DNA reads TGTGCCAGCAGTCGGGGGATCTCTGGGGAGCTGTTTTTT.

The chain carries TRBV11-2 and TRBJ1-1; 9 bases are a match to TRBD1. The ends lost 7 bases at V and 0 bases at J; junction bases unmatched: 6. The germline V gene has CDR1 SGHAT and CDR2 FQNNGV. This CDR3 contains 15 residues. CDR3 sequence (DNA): TGTGCCAGCAACATACAGGGGGCGGTGAACACTGAAGCTTTCTTT. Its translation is CASNIQGAVNTEAFF.

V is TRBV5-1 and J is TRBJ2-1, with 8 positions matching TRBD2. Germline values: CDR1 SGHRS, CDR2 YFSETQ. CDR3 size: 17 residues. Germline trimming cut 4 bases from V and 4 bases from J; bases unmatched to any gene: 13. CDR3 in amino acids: CASSRYDTAGVYNEQFF. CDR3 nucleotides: TGCGCCAGCAGCCGATACGACACAGCGGGAGTTTACAATGAGCAGTTCTTC.